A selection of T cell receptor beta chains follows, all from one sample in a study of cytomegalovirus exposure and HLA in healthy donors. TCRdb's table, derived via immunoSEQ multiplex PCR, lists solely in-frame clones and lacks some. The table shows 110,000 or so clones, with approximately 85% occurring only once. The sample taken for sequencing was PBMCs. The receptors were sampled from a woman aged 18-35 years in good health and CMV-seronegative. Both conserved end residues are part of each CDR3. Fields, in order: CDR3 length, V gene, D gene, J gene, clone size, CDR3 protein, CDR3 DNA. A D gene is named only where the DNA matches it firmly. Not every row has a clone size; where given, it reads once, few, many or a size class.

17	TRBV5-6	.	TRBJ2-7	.	CASSLLAIVDTPYEQYF	TGTGCCAGCAGCTTGCTGGCGATCGTGGACACTCCCTACGAGCAGTACTTC
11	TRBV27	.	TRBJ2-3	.	CASSLRDTQYF	TGTGCCAGCAGTTTACGGGATACGCAGTATTTT
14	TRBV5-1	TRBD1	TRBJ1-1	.	CASSETGQGTEAFF	TGCGCCAGCAGCGAGACGGGACAGGGCACTGAAGCTTTCTTT
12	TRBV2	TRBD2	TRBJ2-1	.	CASSGRGNEQFF	TGTGCCAGCAGTGGGCGGGGGAATGAGCAGTTCTTC
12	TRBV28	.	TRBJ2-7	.	CASSLEPDEQYF	TGTGCCAGCAGTTTGGAGCCGGACGAGCAGTACTTC
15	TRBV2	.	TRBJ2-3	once	CASRGTWRSTDTQYF	TGTGCCAGCAGGGGGACATGGCGGAGCACAGATACGCAGTATTTT
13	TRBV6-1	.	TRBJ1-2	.	CASSDSGLYGYTF	TGTGCCAGCAGTGATTCAGGTCTCTATGGCTACACCTTC
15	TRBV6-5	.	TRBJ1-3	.	CASSQGFSSGNTIYF	TGTGCCAGCAGCCAGGGTTTTAGCTCTGGAAACACCATATATTTT
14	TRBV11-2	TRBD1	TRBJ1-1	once	CASSSQGGNTEAFF	TGTGCCAGCAGTTCCCAGGGGGGAAACACTGAAGCTTTCTTT
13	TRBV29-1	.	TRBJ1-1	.	CSVEDLSNKEGFF	TGCAGCGTTGAAGATCTTAGCAACAAGGAGGGTTTCTTT
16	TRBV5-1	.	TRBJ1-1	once	CASSFLAGEMNTEAFF	TGCGCCAGCAGCTTTCTGGCAGGGGAGATGAACACTGAAGCTTTCTTT
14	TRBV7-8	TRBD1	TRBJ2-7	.	CASRETGTGPEQYF	TGTGCCAGCAGAGAAACCGGGACAGGGCCCGAGCAGTACTTC
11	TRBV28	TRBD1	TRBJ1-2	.	CASWDRVGYTF	TGTGCCAGTTGGGACAGGGTTGGCTACACCTTC
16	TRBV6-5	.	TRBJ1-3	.	CASSYTAMSSGNTIYF	TGTGCCAGCAGTTACACCGCTATGAGCTCTGGAAACACCATATATTTT
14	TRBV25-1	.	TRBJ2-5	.	CASSPGRTQETQYF	TGTGCCAGTAGCCCCGGACGGACACAAGAGACCCAGTACTTC
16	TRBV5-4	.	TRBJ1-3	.	CASSLLSGESGNTIYF	TGTGCCAGCAGCTTGTTATCAGGCGAGTCTGGAAACACCATATATTTT
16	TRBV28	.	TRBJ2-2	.	CASRDPREANTGELFF	TGTGCCAGCAGGGACCCCAGGGAGGCGAACACCGGGGAGCTGTTTTTT
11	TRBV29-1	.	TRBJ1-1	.	CSPSSLPQAFF	TGCAGCCCTTCCTCCCTCCCCCAAGCTTTCTTT
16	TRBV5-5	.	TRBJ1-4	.	CASSLGSGMANEKLFF	TGTGCCAGCAGCTTGGGTTCAGGGATGGCTAATGAAAAACTGTTTTTT
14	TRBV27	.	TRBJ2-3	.	CASSLSPTADTQYF	TGTGCCAGCAGTTTAAGTCCAACAGCAGATACGCAGTATTTT
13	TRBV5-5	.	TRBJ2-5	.	CASSSWGEETQYF	TGTGCCAGCAGCTCCTGGGGGGAAGAGACCCAGTACTTC
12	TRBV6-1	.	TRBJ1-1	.	CASGGGNTEAFF	TGTGCCAGCGGGGGGGGAAACACTGAAGCTTTCTTT
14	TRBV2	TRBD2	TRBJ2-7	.	CASSIGGGAYEQYF	TGTGCCAGCAGTATTGGCGGGGGGGCCTACGAGCAGTACTTC
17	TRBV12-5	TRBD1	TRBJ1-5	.	CASGLVPGTGVLQPQHF	TGTGCTAGTGGTTTGGTACCGGGGACAGGGGTTTTACAGCCCCAGCATTTT
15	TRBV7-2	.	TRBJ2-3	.	CASSELWAKGDTQYF	TGTGCCAGCTCTGAGCTGTGGGCAAAGGGGGATACGCAGTATTTT
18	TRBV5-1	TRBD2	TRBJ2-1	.	CASSTEGLAGDEYNEQFF	TGCGCCAGCAGCACTGAGGGACTAGCGGGCGACGAATACAATGAGCAGTTCTTC